This T cell receptor beta chain was sequenced for a study of CD8 T cells in ankylosing spondylitis. General observations from the study: Previously reported in reactive arthritis synovial fluid and blood were some of the motif variants. Several highly homologous variants made up a TCR beta motif, and this motif appeared characteristic of ankylosing spondylitis blood. Disease-associated clones were reportedly significantly overrepresented in matched ankylosing spondylitis synovial fluid.

Concerning this clonotype: Its antigen is undetermined.

Researchers built TCR beta libraries using quantitative 5'-RACE with molecular barcodes. TCRdb re-called the 5' RACE reads through MiXCR, storing one row per CDR3 protein. Of about 750,000 distinct CDR3 sequences in the sample, around 19% were seen once. Germline V CDR1 and CDR2: MDHEN, SYDVKM. The CDR3 spans 15 residues. After removal of 5 bases from V and 4 bases from J, the junction contained 8 bases not matched to a gene. This chain links TRBV28 with TRBJ2-7, with 10 bases that match TRBD1. Material: blood, either unsorted or a sorted T cell fraction (not recorded which). This receptor was identified in a male donor with ankylosing spondylitis. The DNA of the CDR3 is TGTGCCAGCAGTCTATATTGGGACAGGGGATACGAGCAGTACTTC. It yields the protein CASSLYWDRGYEQYF. Looking up the rest from reference TRBV28 and TRBJ2-7 gives the full variable domain: DVKVTQSSRYLVKRTGEKVFLECVQDMDHENMFWYRQDPGLGLRLIYFSYDVKMKEKGDIPEGYSVSREKKERFSLILESASTNQTSMYLCASSLYWDRGYEQYFGPGTRLTVT.